The present entry profiles one T cell receptor (beta chain) with its context. Germline V gene lookup returns CDR1 MDHEN and CDR2 SYDVKM. V shed 4 bases, J shed 6 bases, and the junction held 14 bases outside the gene matches. The CDR3 covers 16 residues. This record comes from a study of blood T cell repertoires in COVID-19. For the study at large: Sites in the United States, Italy and Spain provided acute and convalescent COVID-19 samples. T cells, B-cell-depleted T cells, or PBMCs supplied cDNA or gDNA.

In the original processing: Estimation of nucleated cell counts was performed using reference gene primer amplification. Assay used: immunoSEQ multiplex PCR; TCRdb lists only in-frame clones, some missing. The DNA was the basis for D and trimming; V, J and clone size are from that table. The sample holds under 150,000 clones, less than 85% seen once. Sequenced: peripheral blood. The sequence came from a human donor in a cohort sampled during active COVID-19. This rearrangement joins TRBV28 to TRBJ2-7, with 8 bases lining up with TRBD2. The CDR3 DNA reads TGTGCCAGCAGTTCCCCTAGACTAGCGATATGGGGCGAGCAGTACTTC. Translated, it gives CASSSPRLAIWGEQYF.